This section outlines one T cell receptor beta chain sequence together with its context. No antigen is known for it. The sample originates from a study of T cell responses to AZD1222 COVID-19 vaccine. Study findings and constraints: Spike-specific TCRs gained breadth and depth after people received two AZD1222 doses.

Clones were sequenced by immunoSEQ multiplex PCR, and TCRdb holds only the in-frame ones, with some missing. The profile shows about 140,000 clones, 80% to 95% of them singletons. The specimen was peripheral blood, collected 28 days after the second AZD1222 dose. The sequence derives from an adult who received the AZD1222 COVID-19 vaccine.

CDR3 in amino acids: CASSYGEGVLHGYTF. For the CDR3, the DNA is TGTGCCAGCAGTTACGGGGAGGGGGTACTGCATGGCTACACCTTC. The chain uses TRBV6-6 and TRBJ1-2; D might be TRBD1 (6 bases). The CDR3 is 15 residues long. The ends were cut back, 2 bases at V and 6 bases at J, with 16 bases in the middle. CDR1 MNHNY and CDR2 SVGAGI come from the germline V gene (reference sequence).